This record covers a single T cell receptor (beta chain). What it binds is not known. This entry belongs to a study of cytomegalovirus exposure and HLA in healthy donors. Study results and limitations: The study dropped some indistinguishable V segments, TRBV6-2 and TRBV6-3 among them. Associated with cytomegalovirus, according to the listing, were some 180 TCR beta chains. Most observed TCR sequences were rare, whereas some public TCRs were detected in many donors.

PCR amplification relied on 60 Vbeta primers (plus 13 Jbeta primers). Authors' data handling: A follow-up analysis tallied approximately 85 million unique TCR beta chains, about 11 million shared. Produced via immunoSEQ multiplex PCR; TCRdb's table is partial and in-frame only. For V, J and clone size, that table is used; D and trimming come from the DNA. The sample holds about 94,000 clones, 81% seen once. V lost 8 bases, J lost 3 bases, and 10 bases stayed unmatched. Germline CDR1 reads LGHNA; CDR2 reads YNFKEQ. This CDR3 is 14 amino acids long. The sequence came from a human donor in good health. This chain uses TRBV4-2 with TRBJ2-7; 7 bases fit TRBD2. The specimen was PBMCs. The CDR3 is CASSSSGTLYEQYF. CDR3 nucleotide sequence: TGTGCCAGCTCTTCAAGCGGGACCCTCTACGAGCAGTACTTC.